The 18 T cell receptor beta chains in this list originate from one sample, sequenced in a study of cytomegalovirus exposure and HLA in healthy donors. Primers for the PCR totalled 60 Vbeta and 13 Jbeta. Sequencing was performed with immunoSEQ multiplex PCR; in TCRdb, only in-frame clones are kept and a portion is missing. The table includes more than 85,000 clones, 77% detected once. Source material: PBMCs. All receptors come from a female donor in good health and CMV-seronegative.

This chain uses TRBV5-6 with TRBJ2-1; tentatively, D is TRBD2 (7 bases). V was clipped by 2 bases and J by 4 bases, with 13 bases between them. Germline V gene sequence: CDR1 SGHDT, CDR2 YYEEEE. The CDR3 runs to 15 residues. This CDR3 reads CASSFGAGAYNEQFF. Here the CDR3 DNA reads TGTGCCAGCAGCTTCGGCGCGGGGGCTTACAATGAGCAGTTCTTC.

This clone has a single count. The CDR3: CASSIMGGSTEAFF. Written as DNA, the CDR3 is TGTGCCAGTAGTATTATGGGCGGGAGCACTGAAGCTTTCTTT. This rearrangement joins TRBV19 to TRBJ1-1; D not resolved. The V and J ends lost 3 bases and 4 bases respectively, with 12 bases between them. This CDR3 comprises 14 residues. In germline, CDR1 is LNHDA, CDR2 SQIVND (reference sequence).

CDR3 DNA sequence: TGTGCCAGCAGCGTATCTGGGGAGGCAGATACGCAGTATTTT. Its protein is CASSVSGEADTQYF. The chain employs TRBV9 and TRBJ2-3; maybe TRBD2 (6 bases). The CDR3 length is 14 residues. With 1 base removed from V and 4 bases from J, the gap between germline ends came to 10 bases. CDR1 and CDR2 (germline): SGDLS, YYNGEE.

This chain joins TRBV27 and TRBJ2-4; 8 nucleotides match TRBD2. This CDR3 has 16 amino acids. CDR1 and CDR2 (germline): MNHEY, SMNVEV (reference sequence). Unmatched junction bases numbered 6, after V lost 5 bases and J lost 0 bases. The CDR3 loop is CASSGGGTLAKNIQYF. CDR3 sequence (DNA): TGTGCCAGCAGTGGCGGGGGGACCCTAGCCAAAAACATTCAGTACTTC.

This clone appeared a single time. V is TRBV10-3 and J is TRBJ2-3, with unresolved D. The CDR3 loop spans 13 amino acids. Germline CDR1 reads ENHRY; CDR2 reads SYGVKD. The V gene lost 2 bases and the J gene lost 6 bases, with 9 bases spanning the gap. This CDR3 reads CAISEPRLDTQYF. The CDR3 DNA reads TGTGCCATCAGTGAGCCCAGGTTGGATACGCAGTATTTT.

CDR3 nucleotides: TGTGCCAGCAGGTCCGACAGGGGTGACTATGGCTACACCTTC. Translating gives CASRSDRGDYGYTF. V gene TRBV5-4 combines with J gene TRBJ1-2; TRBD1 matches 8 bases. CDR1 is SGHNT, CDR2 YYREEE, per germline (reference sequence). The CDR3 has 14 residues. V shed 5 bases and J 3 bases; nucleotides not matched to a gene: 6. The full variable domain, rest sourced from reference TRBV5-4 and TRBJ1-2, is ETGVTQSPTHLIKTRGQQVTLRCSSQSGHNTVSWYQQALGQGPQFIFQYYREEENGRGNFPPRFSGLQFPNYSSELNVNALELDDSALYLCASRSDRGDYGYTFGSGTRLTVV.

The chain couples TRBV28 to TRBJ1-1; D not certain. Between the trimmed V and J ends, which lost 1 base and 3 bases, there was a span of 15 bases. The CDR3 has 16 amino acids. Germline CDR1 is MDHEN and CDR2 is SYDVKM. As DNA, the CDR3 is TGTGCCAGCAGTTTATCCCGACTAACTGGATACACTGAAGCTTTCTTT. It yields the protein CASSLSRLTGYTEAFF.

This clone was counted between two and nine times. The chain is built from TRBV7-9 and TRBJ2-2; 8 positions agree with TRBD2. Germline V lookup: CDR1 SEHNR, CDR2 FQNEAQ (reference sequence). V dropped 3 bases and J dropped 2; count of bases not matched to a gene: 14. This CDR3 is 19 amino acids long. The CDR3 DNA reads TGTGCCAGCAGCTTTGGATGGAGGGGTAGCGGGGCTAACACCGGGGAGCTGTTTTTT. This sequence encodes CASSFGWRGSGANTGELFF. The variable domain in full, with the rest retrieved from reference TRBV7-9 and TRBJ2-2, is DTGVSQNPRHKITKRGQNVTFRCDPISEHNRLYWYRQTLGQGPEFLTYFQNEAQLEKSRLLSDRFSAERPKGSFSTLEIQRTEQGDSAMYLCASSFGWRGSGANTGELFFGEGSRLTVL.

On this clone: Germline is not matched at one junction end, which may reflect a read error. The genes are TRBV7-9 and TRBJ2-2, with D possibly being TRBD2 (5 bases). This CDR3 is 12 amino acids long. Germline CDR1 reads SEHNR; CDR2 reads FQNEAQ (reference sequence). The CDR3 reads CASTEGTGELFF. The CDR3 coding sequence is TGTGCCAGCACCGAAGGAACCGGGGAGTTGTTTTTT. Full variable domain (rest looked up from reference TRBV7-9 and TRBJ2-2): DTGVSQNPRHKITKRGQNVTFRCDPISEHNRLYWYRQTLGQGPEFLTYFQNEAQLEKSRLLSDRFSAERPKGSFSTLEIQRTEQGDSAMYLCASTEGTGELFFGEGSRLTVL.

To note about this clone: The junction differs from germline at one of its ends, possibly a read error. The rearrangement joins TRBV7-9 to TRBJ1-2; the D gene is possibly TRBD1 (6 bases). This CDR3 is 16 amino acids long. Germline CDR1 SEHNR, CDR2 FQNEAQ (reference sequence). The CDR3 DNA is TGTTCCAGCAGCCCAAAAACCTGGGGGCCAAACTATGGCTACACCTTC. This sequence encodes CSSSPKTWGPNYGYTF.

The V call is TRBV18, the J call TRBJ2-4; the D gene is possibly TRBD2 (5 bases). CDR1 and CDR2 from the germline V gene are KGHSH and LQKENI. The CDR3 sequence is 21 residues long. V was pared by 1 base and J by 3 bases, with 28 bases between. The CDR3: CASSPRAGSGFRGLSKNIQYF. In nucleotides, the CDR3 is TGTGCCAGCTCACCACGGGCTGGGTCAGGTTTTCGAGGGTTAAGCAAAAACATTCAGTACTTC.

The CDR3: CASSPSTGSGNQPQHF. The CDR3 region has the DNA TGTGCCAGCAGTCCCTCGACAGGGAGTGGCAATCAGCCCCAGCATTTT. V usage is TRBV27 and J usage is TRBJ1-5; 7 bases fit TRBD1. Germline CDR1 is MNHEY and CDR2 is SMNVEV (reference sequence). V trimming: 5 bases; J trimming: 2 bases; junction bases outside the gene matches: 9. There are 16 residues in the CDR3.

The rearrangement links TRBV4-1 to TRBJ2-7, with TRBD1 matching 10 bases. Germline values: CDR1 MGHRA, CDR2 YSYEKL. The CDR3 extends over 14 amino acids. The trim removed 4 bases at V and 4 bases at J, leaving 4 bases unmatched. CDR3 loop: CASSPRQGAYEQYF. The DNA of the CDR3 is TGCGCCAGCAGCCCCCGACAGGGGGCATACGAGCAGTACTTC.

This chain uses TRBV5-1 with TRBJ1-1, with 10 bases fitting TRBD1. V lost 1 base to trimming and J lost 5 bases; unmatched junction nucleotides: 8. From germline, CDR1 is SGHRS and CDR2 YFSETQ. This CDR3 has 16 residues. The CDR3: CASSLQTGGGKTEAFF. The CDR3 DNA reads as TGCGCCAGCAGCTTGCAGACAGGGGGCGGTAAAACTGAAGCTTTCTTT. Filled out from reference TRBV5-1 and TRBJ1-1, the complete variable domain reads KAGVTQTPRYLIKTRGQQVTLSCSPISGHRSVSWYQQTPGQGLQFLFEYFSETQRNKGNFPGRFSGRQFSNSRSEMNVSTLELGDSALYLCASSLQTGGGKTEAFFGQGTRLTVV.

The chain recombines TRBV18 with TRBJ1-2; D possibly corresponds to TRBD1 (5 bases). CDR3 length: 16 residues. CDR1 and CDR2 (germline): KGHSH, LQKENI. Trimming removed 2 bases from V and 0 bases from J, with 13 bases in between. CDR3: CASSPSKQASNYGYTF. Written as DNA, the CDR3 is TGTGCCAGCTCACCATCAAAACAGGCTTCTAACTATGGCTACACCTTC. The full variable domain, completed using reference TRBV18 and TRBJ1-2, is NAGVMQNPRHLVRRRGQEARLRCSPMKGHSHVYWYRQLPEEGLKFMVYLQKENIIDESGMPKERFSAEFPKEGPSILRIQQVVRGDSAAYFCASSPSKQASNYGYTFGSGTRLTVV.

The chain has TRBV11-2 and TRBJ2-5, with 9 bases matching TRBD2. This CDR3 has 16 amino acids. V dropped 5 bases and J dropped 5; count of bases not matched to a gene: 12. Germline V gene data show CDR1 as SGHAT and CDR2 as FQNNGV. DNA for the CDR3: TGTGCCAGCAGCCTAAGGGACAGCGGGGGGAGTGAGACCCAGTACTTC. It codes for CASSLRDSGGSETQYF.

The V gene is TRBV7-8, the J gene TRBJ2-4; 15 nucleotides agree with TRBD2. Losses at the gene ends were 7 bases for V and 1 base for J; bases not matched to a gene: 8. Per germline, CDR1 SGHVS and CDR2 FQNEAQ. The CDR3 is made up of 18 amino acids. CDR3 sequence (DNA): TGTGCCAGCACCCGGACTAGCGGGGGGGCCGGTGCCAAAAACATTCAGTACTTC. This codes for CASTRTSGGAGAKNIQYF.

V and J are TRBV18 and TRBJ2-3; TRBD2 aligns across 9 bases. The ends lost 2 bases at V and 1 base at J; junction bases unmatched: 4. CDR3 size: 16 residues. From germline, CDR1 is KGHSH and CDR2 LQKENI. The CDR3 DNA reads TGTGCCAGCTCACCAAGACTAGCGGACCGCACAGATACGCAGTATTTT. Translated: CASSPRLADRTDTQYF.